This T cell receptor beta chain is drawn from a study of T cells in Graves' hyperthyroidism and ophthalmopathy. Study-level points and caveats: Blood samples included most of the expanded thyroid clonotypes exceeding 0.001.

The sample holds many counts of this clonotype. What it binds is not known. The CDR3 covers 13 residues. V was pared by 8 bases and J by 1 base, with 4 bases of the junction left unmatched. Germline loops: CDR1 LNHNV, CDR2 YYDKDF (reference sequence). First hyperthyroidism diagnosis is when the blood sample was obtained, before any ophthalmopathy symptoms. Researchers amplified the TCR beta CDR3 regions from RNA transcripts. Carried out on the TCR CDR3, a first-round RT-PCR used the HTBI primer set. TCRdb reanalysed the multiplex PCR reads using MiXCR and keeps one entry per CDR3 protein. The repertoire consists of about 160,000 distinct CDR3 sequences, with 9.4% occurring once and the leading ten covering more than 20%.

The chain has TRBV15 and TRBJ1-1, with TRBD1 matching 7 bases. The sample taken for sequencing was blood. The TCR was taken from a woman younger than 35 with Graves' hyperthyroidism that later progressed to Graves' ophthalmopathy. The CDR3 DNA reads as TGTGCCACCGGTAACAGGGGGAACACTGAAGCTTTCTTT. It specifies CATGNRGNTEAFF.